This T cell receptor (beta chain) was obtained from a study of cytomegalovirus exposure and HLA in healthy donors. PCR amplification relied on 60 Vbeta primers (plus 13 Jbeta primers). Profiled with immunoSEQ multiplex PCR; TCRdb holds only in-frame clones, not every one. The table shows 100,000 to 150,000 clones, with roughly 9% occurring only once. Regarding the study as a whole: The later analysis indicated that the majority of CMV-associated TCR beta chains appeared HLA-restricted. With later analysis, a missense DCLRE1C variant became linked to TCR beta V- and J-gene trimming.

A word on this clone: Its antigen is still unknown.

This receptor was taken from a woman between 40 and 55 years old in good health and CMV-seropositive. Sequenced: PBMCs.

CDR3: CATSRDGHDLETQYF. Written as DNA, the CDR3 is TGTGCCACCAGCAGAGATGGGCACGACCTGGAGACCCAGTACTTC. The chain joins TRBV15 to TRBJ2-5; D remains ambiguous. Deletions cut 0 bases from V and 5 bases from J, with 13 bases between. CDR3 length equals 15 residues. Germline CDR1 is LNHNV and CDR2 is YYDKDF (reference sequence).